This T cell receptor (beta chain) was profiled in a study of shared clonotypes between healthy human individuals. Regarding the study as a whole: Approximately 5% was the fraction of naive CD4 clonotypes found shared across four donors.

Deletions cut 3 bases from V and 0 bases from J, with 13 bases between. This CDR3 is 16 amino acids long. Germline assignment: CDR1 SGHTA and CDR2 FQGTGA. Details on this clone: Its antigen remains unidentified.

The protocol was immunoSEQ multiplex PCR, while the TCRdb copy is restricted to in-frame clones and leaves out a portion. The sample yields under 2,500,000 clones, approximately 94% seen once. V gene TRBV7-3 combines with J gene TRBJ2-3; D might be TRBD1 (5 bases). The TCR comes from a man younger than 35 in good health. Sequencing was done on a sample of naive CD4+ T cells sorted from blood. Subset in this sample: CD45RA+ positively selected. The CDR3 nucleotides are TGTGCCAGCAGCTTTGGGGCCCGGTCTAGCACAGATACGCAGTATTTT. It is translated as CASSFGARSSTDTQYF.